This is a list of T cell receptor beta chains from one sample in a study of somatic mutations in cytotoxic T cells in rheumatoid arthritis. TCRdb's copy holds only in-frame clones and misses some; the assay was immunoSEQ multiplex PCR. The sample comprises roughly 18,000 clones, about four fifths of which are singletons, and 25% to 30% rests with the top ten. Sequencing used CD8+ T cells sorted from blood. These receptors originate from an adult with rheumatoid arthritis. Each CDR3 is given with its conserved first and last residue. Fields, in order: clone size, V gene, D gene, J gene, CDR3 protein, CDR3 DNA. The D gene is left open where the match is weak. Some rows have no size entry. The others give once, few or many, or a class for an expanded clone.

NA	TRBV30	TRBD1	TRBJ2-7	CAWVQGYEQYF	TGTGCCTGGGTACAGGGGTACGAGCAGTACTTC
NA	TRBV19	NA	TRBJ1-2	CASSIQGSDYGYTF	TGTGCCAGTAGTATTCAGGGGAGCGACTATGGCTACACCTTC
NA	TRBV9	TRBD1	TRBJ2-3	CASSLQGASTDTQYF	TGTGCCAGCAGCCTCCAGGGGGCAAGCACAGATACGCAGTATTTT
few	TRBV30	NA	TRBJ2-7	CASEGWAGEQYF	TGTGCCAGTGAAGGTTGGGCAGGGGAGCAGTACTTC
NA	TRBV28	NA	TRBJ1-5	CASTEMGADQPQHF	TGTGCCAGCACCGAAATGGGGGCGGATCAGCCCCAGCATTTT
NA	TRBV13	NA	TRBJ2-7	CASSPRTRREQYF	TGTGCCAGCAGCCCCCGCACCCGGCGGGAGCAGTACTTC
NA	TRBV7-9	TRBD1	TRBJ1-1	CASSSTTGVNTEAFF	TGTGCCAGCAGCTCGACCACAGGGGTGAACACTGAAGCTTTCTTT
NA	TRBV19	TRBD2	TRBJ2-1	CASSMLGRDEQFF	TGTGCCAGTAGTATGTTAGGGAGGGATGAGCAGTTCTTC
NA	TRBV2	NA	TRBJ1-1	CASSTWLWLTEAFF	TGTGCCAGCAGCACCTGGCTCTGGCTCACTGAAGCTTTCTTT
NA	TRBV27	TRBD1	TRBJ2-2	CASSPTGSSGGELFF	TGTGCCAGCAGCCCGACAGGGTCTAGTGGCGGGGAGCTGTTTTTT
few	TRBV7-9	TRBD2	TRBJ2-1	CASSLATSGLREQFF	TGTGCCAGCAGCTTAGCGACTAGCGGACTTCGTGAGCAGTTCTTC
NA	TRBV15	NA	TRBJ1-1	CATSRVPLLQGSEAFF	TGTGCCACCAGCAGAGTGCCCTTATTACAAGGCTCTGAAGCTTTCTTT
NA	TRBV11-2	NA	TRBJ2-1	CASSVRPANEQFF	TGTGCCAGCAGCGTACGGCCTGCCAATGAGCAGTTCTTC
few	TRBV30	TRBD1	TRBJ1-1	CAWNRGTEAFF	TGTGCCTGGAACAGGGGCACTGAAGCTTTCTTT
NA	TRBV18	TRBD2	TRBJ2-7	CASSPGGENEQYF	TGTGCCAGCTCACCGGGGGGGGAAAACGAGCAGTACTTC
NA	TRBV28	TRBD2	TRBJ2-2	CASSSPRAGENTGELFF	TGTGCCAGCAGTTCACCTAGAGCGGGGGAGAACACCGGGGAGCTGTTTTTT
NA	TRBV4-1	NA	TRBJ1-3	CASSQEGYAGNTIYF	TGCGCCAGCAGCCAAGAGGGGTACGCTGGAAACACCATATATTTT